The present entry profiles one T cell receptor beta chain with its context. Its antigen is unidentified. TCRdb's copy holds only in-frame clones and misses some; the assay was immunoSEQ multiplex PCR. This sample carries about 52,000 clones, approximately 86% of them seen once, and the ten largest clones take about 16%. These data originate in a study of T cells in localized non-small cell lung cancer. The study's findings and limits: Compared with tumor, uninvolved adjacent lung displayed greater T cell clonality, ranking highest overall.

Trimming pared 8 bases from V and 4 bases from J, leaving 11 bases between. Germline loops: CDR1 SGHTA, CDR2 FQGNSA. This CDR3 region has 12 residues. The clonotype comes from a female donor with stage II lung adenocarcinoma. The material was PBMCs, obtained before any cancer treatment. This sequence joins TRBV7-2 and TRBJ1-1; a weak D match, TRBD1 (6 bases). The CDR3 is CASRVGGTEAFF. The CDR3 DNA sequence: TGTGCCAGCCGGGTAGGGGGCACTGAAGCTTTCTTT.